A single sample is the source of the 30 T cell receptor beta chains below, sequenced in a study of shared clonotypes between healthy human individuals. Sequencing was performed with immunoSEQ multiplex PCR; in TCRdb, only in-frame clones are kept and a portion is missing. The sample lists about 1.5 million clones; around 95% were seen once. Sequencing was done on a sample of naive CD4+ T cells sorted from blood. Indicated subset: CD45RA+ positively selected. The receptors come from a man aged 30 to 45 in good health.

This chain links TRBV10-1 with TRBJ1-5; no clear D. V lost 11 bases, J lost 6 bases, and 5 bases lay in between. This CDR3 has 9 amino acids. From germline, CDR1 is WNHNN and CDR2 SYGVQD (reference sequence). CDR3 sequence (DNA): TGCGCCGGAGGTCAGCCCCAGCATTTT. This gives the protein CAGGQPQHF.

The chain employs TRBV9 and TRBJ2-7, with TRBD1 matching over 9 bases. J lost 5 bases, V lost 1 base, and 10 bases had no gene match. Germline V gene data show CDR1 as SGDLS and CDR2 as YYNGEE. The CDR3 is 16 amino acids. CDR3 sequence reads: CASSVTPGQGGDEQYF. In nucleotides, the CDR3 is TGTGCCAGCAGCGTAACACCGGGACAGGGCGGCGACGAGCAGTACTTC.

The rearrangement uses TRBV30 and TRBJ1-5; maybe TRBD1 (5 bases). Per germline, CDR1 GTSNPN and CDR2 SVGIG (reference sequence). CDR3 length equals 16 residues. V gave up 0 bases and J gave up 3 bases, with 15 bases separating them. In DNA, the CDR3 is TGTGCCTGGAGTGTACCCCCACCCAGGGACAATCAGCCCCAGCATTTT. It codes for CAWSVPPPRDNQPQHF.

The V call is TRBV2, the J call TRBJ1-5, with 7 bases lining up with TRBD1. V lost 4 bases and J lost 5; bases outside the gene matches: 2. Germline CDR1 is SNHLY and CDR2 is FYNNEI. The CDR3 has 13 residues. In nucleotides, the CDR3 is TGTGCCAGCAGTGGGGACAGTTATCAGCCCCAGCATTTT. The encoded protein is CASSGDSYQPQHF.

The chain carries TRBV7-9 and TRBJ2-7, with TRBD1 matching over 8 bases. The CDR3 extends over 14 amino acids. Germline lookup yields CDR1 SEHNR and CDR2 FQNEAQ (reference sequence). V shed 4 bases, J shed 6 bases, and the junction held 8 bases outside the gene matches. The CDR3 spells CASSSIRGQGEQYF. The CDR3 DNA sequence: TGTGCCAGCAGCTCCATCCGAGGACAGGGCGAGCAGTACTTC.

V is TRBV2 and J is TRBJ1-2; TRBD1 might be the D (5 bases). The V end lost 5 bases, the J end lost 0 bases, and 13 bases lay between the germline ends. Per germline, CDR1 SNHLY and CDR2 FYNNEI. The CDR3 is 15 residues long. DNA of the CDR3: TGTGCCAGCAGTACTGGGACGGCTTCTAACTATGGCTACACCTTC. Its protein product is CASSTGTASNYGYTF.

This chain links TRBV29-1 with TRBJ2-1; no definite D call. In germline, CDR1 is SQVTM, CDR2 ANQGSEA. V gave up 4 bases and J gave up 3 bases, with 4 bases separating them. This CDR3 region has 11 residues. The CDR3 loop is CSVGDYNEQFF. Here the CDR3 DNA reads TGCAGCGTTGGTGACTACAATGAGCAGTTCTTC.

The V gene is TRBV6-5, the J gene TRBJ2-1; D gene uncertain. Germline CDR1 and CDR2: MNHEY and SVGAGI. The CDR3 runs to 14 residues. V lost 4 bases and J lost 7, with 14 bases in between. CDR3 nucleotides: TGTGCCAGCAGTTTTCCCAGCCCCAATAATGAGCAGTTCTTC. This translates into CASSFPSPNNEQFF.

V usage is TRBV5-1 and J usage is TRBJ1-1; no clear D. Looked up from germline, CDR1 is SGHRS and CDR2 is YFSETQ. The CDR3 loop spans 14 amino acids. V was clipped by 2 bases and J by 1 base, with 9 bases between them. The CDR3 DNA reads TGCGCCAGCAGCTTCCAGTTAGAGAACACTGAAGCTTTCTTT. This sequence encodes CASSFQLENTEAFF.

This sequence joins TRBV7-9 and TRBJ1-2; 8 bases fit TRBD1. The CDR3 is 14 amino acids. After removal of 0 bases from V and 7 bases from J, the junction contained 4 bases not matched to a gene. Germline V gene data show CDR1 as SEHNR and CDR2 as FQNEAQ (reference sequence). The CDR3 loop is CASSLAAGGVGYTF. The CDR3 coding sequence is TGTGCCAGCAGCTTAGCCGCAGGGGGCGTTGGCTACACCTTC.

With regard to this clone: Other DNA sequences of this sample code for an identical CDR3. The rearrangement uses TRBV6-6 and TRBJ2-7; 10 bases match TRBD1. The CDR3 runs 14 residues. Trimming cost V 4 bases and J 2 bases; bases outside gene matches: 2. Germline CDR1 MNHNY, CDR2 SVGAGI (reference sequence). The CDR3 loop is CASSWGQGPYEQYF. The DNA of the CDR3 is TGTGCCAGCAGTTGGGGACAGGGGCCCTACGAGCAGTACTTC.

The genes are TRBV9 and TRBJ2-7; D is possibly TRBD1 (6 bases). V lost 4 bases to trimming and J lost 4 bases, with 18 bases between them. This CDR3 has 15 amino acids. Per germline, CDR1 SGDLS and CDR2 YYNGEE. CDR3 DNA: TGTGCCAGCAGCCTAAGCGCAGGGGATGTTTACGAGCAGTACTTC. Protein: CASSLSAGDVYEQYF.

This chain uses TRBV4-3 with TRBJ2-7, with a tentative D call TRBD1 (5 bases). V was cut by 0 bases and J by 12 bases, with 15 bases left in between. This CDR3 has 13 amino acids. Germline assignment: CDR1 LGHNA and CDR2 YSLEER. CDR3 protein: CASSQDRYQGAYF. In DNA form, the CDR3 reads TGCGCCAGCAGCCAAGATAGGTACCAGGGTGCGTACTTC.

Here the CDR3 DNA reads TGCGCCAGCAGCCCCGGACAGGGAGGGAAAAGGGATACGCAGTATTTT. Translated: CASSPGQGGKRDTQYF. The genes are TRBV5-1 and TRBJ2-3, with D possibly matching TRBD1 (8 bases). Trimming left V 4 bases short and J 6 bases short, with 21 bases between. The CDR3 is made up of 16 amino acids. The germline CDR1 and CDR2 sequences are SGHRS and YFSETQ.

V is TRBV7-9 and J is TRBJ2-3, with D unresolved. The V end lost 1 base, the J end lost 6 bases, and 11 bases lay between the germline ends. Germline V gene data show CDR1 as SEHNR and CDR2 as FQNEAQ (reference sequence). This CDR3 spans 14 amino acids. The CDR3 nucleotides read TGTGCCAGCAGCTTAGGACCGAACGCCGATACGCAGTATTTT. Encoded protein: CASSLGPNADTQYF.

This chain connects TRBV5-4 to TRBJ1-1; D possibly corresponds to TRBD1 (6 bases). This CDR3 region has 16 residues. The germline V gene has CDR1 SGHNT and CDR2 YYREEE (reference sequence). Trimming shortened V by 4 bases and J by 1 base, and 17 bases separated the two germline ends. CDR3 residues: CASSLTGGRRNTEAFF. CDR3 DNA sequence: TGTGCCAGCAGCCTTACGGGGGGCAGACGGAACACTGAAGCTTTCTTT.

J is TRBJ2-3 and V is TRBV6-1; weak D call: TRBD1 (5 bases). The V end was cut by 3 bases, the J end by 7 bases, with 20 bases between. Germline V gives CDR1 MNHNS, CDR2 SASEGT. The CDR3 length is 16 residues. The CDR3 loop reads CASSDRAKTARYTQYF. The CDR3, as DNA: TGTGCCAGCAGTGACAGAGCAAAGACAGCCCGATATACGCAGTATTTT.

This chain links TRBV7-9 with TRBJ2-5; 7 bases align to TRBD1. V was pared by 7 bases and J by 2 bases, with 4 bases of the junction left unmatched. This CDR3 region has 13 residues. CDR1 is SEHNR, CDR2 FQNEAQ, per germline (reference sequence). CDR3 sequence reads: CASTDRDQETQYF. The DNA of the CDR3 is TGTGCCAGCACCGACAGGGATCAAGAGACCCAGTACTTC. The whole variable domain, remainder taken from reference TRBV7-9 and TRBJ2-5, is DTGVSQNPRHKITKRGQNVTFRCDPISEHNRLYWYRQTLGQGPEFLTYFQNEAQLEKSRLLSDRFSAERPKGSFSTLEIQRTEQGDSAMYLCASTDRDQETQYFGPGTRLLVL.

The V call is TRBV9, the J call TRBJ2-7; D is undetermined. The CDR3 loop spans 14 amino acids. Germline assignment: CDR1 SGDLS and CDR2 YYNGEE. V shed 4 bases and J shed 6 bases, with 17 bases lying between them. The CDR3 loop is CASSLSPSFGEQYF. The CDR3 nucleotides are TGTGCCAGCAGCCTTAGTCCCTCATTTGGCGAGCAGTACTTC.

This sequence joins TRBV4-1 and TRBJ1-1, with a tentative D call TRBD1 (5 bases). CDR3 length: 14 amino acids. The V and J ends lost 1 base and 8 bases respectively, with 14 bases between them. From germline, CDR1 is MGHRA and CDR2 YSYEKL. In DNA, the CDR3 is TGCGCCAGCAGCCAAGGAGAGACAGACATCGAAGCTTTCTTT. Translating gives CASSQGETDIEAFF.

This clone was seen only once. The CDR3 DNA is TGCGCCAGCTGTCCGGGACAGTTCACCGGGGAGCTGTTTTTT. Its protein is CASCPGQFTGELFF. The rearrangement joins TRBV5-1 to TRBJ2-2; 7 bases align to TRBD1. Losses at the gene ends were 7 bases for V and 4 bases for J; bases not matched to a gene: 7. Germline V gives CDR1 SGHRS, CDR2 YFSETQ. This CDR3 comprises 14 residues. The full variable domain, completed using reference TRBV5-1 and TRBJ2-2, is KAGVTQTPRYLIKTRGQQVTLSCSPISGHRSVSWYQQTPGQGLQFLFEYFSETQRNKGNFPGRFSGRQFSNSRSEMNVSTLELGDSALYLCASCPGQFTGELFFGEGSRLTVL.

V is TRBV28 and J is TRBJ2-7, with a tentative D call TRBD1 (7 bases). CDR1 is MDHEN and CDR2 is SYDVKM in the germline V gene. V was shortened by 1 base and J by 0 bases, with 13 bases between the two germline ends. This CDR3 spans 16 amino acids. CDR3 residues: CASSLSAGGISYEQYF. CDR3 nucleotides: TGTGCCAGCAGTTTATCGGCAGGGGGGATCTCCTACGAGCAGTACTTC.

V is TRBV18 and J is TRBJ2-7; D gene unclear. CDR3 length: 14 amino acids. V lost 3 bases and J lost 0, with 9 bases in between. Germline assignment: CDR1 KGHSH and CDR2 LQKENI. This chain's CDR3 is CASSPVIFSYEQYF. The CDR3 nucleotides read TGTGCCAGCTCACCGGTAATCTTCTCCTACGAGCAGTACTTC.

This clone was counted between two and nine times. The CDR3 region is CASSGDRGSLYGYTF. CDR3 nucleotides: TGTGCCAGCAGTGGGGACAGGGGATCCCTCTATGGCTACACCTTC. The chain couples TRBV2 to TRBJ1-2, with TRBD1 identical over 10 bases. This CDR3 has 15 residues. The J segment lost 4 bases and the V segment lost 4 bases, leaving 6 bases of the junction unmatched. Germline CDR1 SNHLY, CDR2 FYNNEI.

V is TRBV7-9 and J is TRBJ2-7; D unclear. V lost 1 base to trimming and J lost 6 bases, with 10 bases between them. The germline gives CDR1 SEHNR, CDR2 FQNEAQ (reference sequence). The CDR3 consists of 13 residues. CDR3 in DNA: TGTGCCAGCAGCTTAGTACCCCTCGGCGAGCAGTACTTC. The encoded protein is CASSLVPLGEQYF.

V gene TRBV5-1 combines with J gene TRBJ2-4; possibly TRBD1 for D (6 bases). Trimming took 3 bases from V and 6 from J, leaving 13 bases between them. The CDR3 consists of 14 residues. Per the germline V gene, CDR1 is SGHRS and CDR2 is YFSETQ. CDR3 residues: CASSSGVERNIQYF. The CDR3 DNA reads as TGCGCCAGCAGCTCAGGGGTGGAGAGAAACATTCAGTACTTC.

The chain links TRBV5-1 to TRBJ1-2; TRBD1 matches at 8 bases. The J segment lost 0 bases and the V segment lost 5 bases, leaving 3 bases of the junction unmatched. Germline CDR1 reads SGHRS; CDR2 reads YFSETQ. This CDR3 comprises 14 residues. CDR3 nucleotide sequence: TGCGCCAGCAGTTCAGGGGGCTCTAACTATGGCTACACCTTC. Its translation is CASSSGGSNYGYTF.

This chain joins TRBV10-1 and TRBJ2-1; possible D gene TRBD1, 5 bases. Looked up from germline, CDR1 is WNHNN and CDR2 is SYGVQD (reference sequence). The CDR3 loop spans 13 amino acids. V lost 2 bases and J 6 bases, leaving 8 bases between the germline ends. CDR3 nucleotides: TGCGCCAGCAGTGAGGCGACAGCCAATGAGCAGTTCTTC. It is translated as CASSEATANEQFF.

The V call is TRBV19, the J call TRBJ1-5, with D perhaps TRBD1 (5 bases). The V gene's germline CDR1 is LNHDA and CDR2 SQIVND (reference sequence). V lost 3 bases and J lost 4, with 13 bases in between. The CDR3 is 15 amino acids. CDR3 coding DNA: TGTGCCAGTAGTATGCTCGGGGGGGGTAATCAGCCCCAGCATTTT. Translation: CASSMLGGGNQPQHF.

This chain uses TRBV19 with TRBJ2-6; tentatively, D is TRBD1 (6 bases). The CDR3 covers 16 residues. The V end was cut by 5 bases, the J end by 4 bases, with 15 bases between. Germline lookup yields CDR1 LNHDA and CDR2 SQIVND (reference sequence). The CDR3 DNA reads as TGTGCCAGTAGTGCCCCAGGGGCGTCAGGGGCCAACGTCCTGACTTTC. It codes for CASSAPGASGANVLTF.